Below, 10 T cell receptor beta chains from the same sample are listed, as sequenced in a study of T cells in Graves' hyperthyroidism and ophthalmopathy. Template material for amplifying TCR beta CDR3 regions consisted of RNA transcripts. HTBI primers were employed in a first-round RT-PCR of the TCR CDR3. TCRdb redid the calling of the multiplex PCR reads with MiXCR, one entry per CDR3 protein. The sample comprises some 300,000 distinct CDR3 sequences, roughly 17% of which are singletons, and around 34% rests with the top ten. The sample consisted of blood. The source is a man under 40 with Graves' hyperthyroidism.

This clonotype was counted only a few times. The chain combines TRBV20-1 with TRBJ1-2, with TRBD1 identical over 9 bases. Germline V gene data show CDR1 as DFQATT and CDR2 as SNEGSKA (reference sequence). The CDR3 is 13 residues long. The trim removed 6 bases at V and 8 bases at J, leaving 10 bases unmatched. The CDR3 DNA reads as TGCAGTGCATACACCGGGACAGGGTTAGGCTACACCTTC. Protein: CSAYTGTGLGYTF.

V is TRBV7-9 and J is TRBJ1-1; TRBD1 is a possible D gene (6 bases). Trimming left V 6 bases short and J 6 bases short, with 14 bases between. There are 13 residues in the CDR3. Per the germline V gene, CDR1 is SEHNR and CDR2 is FQNEAQ (reference sequence). CDR3 DNA: TGTGCCAGCAGGCCAACAGGGTGGGCTGAAGCTTTCTTT. Translation gives CASRPTGWAEAFF.

This clonotype has ten or more counts. The chain employs TRBV6-1 and TRBJ1-3, with D uncertain. Trimming took 2 bases from V and 8 from J, leaving 10 bases between them. The CDR3 is 13 amino acids. Germline values: CDR1 MNHNS, CDR2 SASEGT. The CDR3 loop reads CASSEFDGDTIYF. The DNA of the CDR3 is TGTGCCAGCAGTGAATTCGACGGGGACACCATATATTTT.

The V and J genes are TRBV7-3 and TRBJ2-3; D is perhaps TRBD1 or TRBD2 (6 bases each). With 5 bases removed from V and 0 bases from J, the gap between germline ends came to 12 bases. Per the germline V gene, CDR1 is SGHTA and CDR2 is FQGTGA. The CDR3 is 15 residues long. As DNA, the CDR3 is TGTGCCAGCAGCCAAGGGGGGTGGAGCACAGATACGCAGTATTTT. It encodes CASSQGGWSTDTQYF.

This clonotype has a handful of counts. CDR3 loop: CASSFTSGNTGELFF. Written as DNA, the CDR3 is TGTGCCAGCAGTTTCACAAGCGGGAACACCGGGGAGCTGTTTTTT. This chain links TRBV6-1 with TRBJ2-2; TRBD2 is a possible D gene (5 bases). Germline-derived CDR1 and CDR2 are MNHNS and SASEGT. The ends were cut back, 5 bases at V and 1 base at J, with 11 bases in the middle. The CDR3 is 15 amino acids.

This clonotype showed up just a few times. The chain carries TRBV6-1 and TRBJ2-1; possibly TRBD1 for D (6 bases). Germline CDR1 and CDR2: MNHNS and SASEGT. V lost 4 bases and J 2 bases, leaving 12 bases between the germline ends. The CDR3 is 15 amino acids. The CDR3 sequence is CASSALGGPYNEQFF. The CDR3, as DNA: TGTGCCAGCAGTGCCCTAGGGGGTCCCTACAATGAGCAGTTCTTC.

A word on this clonotype: Possible read error: a much larger clone is one base away. The J gene is TRBJ2-3, the V gene TRBV6-2 or TRBV6-3; a possible D gene is TRBD2 (6 bases). The V end lost 2 bases, the J end lost 0 bases, and 24 bases lay between the germline ends. This CDR3 is 20 amino acids long. The V gene's germline CDR1 is MNHEY and CDR2 SVGEGT. This CDR3 is CASSYGVGEKRGGSTDTQYF. The CDR3 coding sequence is TGTGCCAGCAGTTACGGAGTGGGGGAGAAACGGGGAGGAAGCACAGATACGCAGTATTTT.

The V and J genes are TRBV28 and TRBJ2-1, with TRBD2 matching over 7 bases. After removal of 4 bases from V and 4 bases from J, the junction contained 16 bases not matched to a gene. CDR3 size: 18 residues. Germline assignment: CDR1 MDHEN and CDR2 SYDVKM. DNA for the CDR3: TGTGCCAGCAGTTCATCTAGCGGCATGGCGTTTGGGTACAATGAGCAGTTCTTC. Translating it yields CASSSSSGMAFGYNEQFF.

The chain employs TRBV29-1 and TRBJ2-5; D uncertain. Trimming left V 4 bases short and J 2 bases short, with 2 bases between. This CDR3 is 10 amino acids long. CDR1 and CDR2 (germline): SQVTM, ANQGSEA. CDR3 sequence: CSVGQETQYF. CDR3 DNA sequence: TGCAGCGTTGGACAAGAGACCCAGTACTTC.

This clonotype was recorded at least ten times. This CDR3 reads CASSPTVSADTQYF. Here the CDR3 DNA reads TGTGCCAGCTCGCCGACTGTGTCGGCAGATACGCAGTATTTT. The chain carries TRBV18 and TRBJ2-3; D is undetermined. This CDR3 contains 14 residues. CDR1 and CDR2 (germline): KGHSH, LQKENI. With 6 bases removed from V and 4 bases from J, the gap between germline ends came to 14 bases.